One and the same sample provided the 24 T cell receptor beta chains below, sequenced in a study of T cells in Graves' hyperthyroidism and ophthalmopathy (dated by TCRdb to the late 2010s). The library came from multiplex PCR. Sequencer: Illumina HiSeq 2000. The TCR beta CDR3 regions were amplified from RNA transcripts. The first round of RT-PCR for the TCR CDR3 was performed with the HTBI primer set and the Qiagen OneStep RT-PCR kit. The public reads were quality trimmed at Q25 with fastp and then assembled into clones with MiXCR by TCRdb, keeping productive beta chains. For every CDR3 protein sequence, its rows merge into one entry that carries the most common genes and DNA. Recorded for this sample are approximately 560,000 distinct CDR3 sequences; around a sixth of them occurred a single time. The ten largest clones capture 7.3% of the sample. The specimen sequenced was blood. These receptor sequences come from a woman between 25 and 40 years old with Graves' hyperthyroidism.

This sequence joins TRBV29-1 and TRBJ2-1, with TRBD2 matching over 9 bases. V gave up 7 bases and J gave up 9 bases; unmatched junction bases: 19. The CDR3 is made up of 16 amino acids. In germline, CDR1 is SQVTM, CDR2 ANQGSEA. In DNA form, the CDR3 reads TGCAGCGCTAGTCCGCCACGTGGCGGGAGGGCCCTTGAGCAGTTCTTC. Translated: CSASPPRGGRALEQFF.

This clonotype was observed a few times. The chain recombines TRBV6-1 with TRBJ2-7, with no clear D. Trimming took off 5 bases at V and 6 bases at J, with 14 bases between the two ends. The CDR3 runs to 13 residues. CDR1 MNHNS and CDR2 SASEGT come from the germline V gene. The CDR3 DNA follows: TGTGCCAGCAGTTGGCAGGCGGACCCCGAGCAGTACTTC. It yields the protein CASSWQADPEQYF.

This clonotype was recorded at least ten times. This chain links TRBV7-2 with TRBJ2-7; weak D call: TRBD2 (6 bases). Germline values: CDR1 SGHTA, CDR2 FQGNSA. V gave up 2 bases and J gave up 6 bases, with 8 bases separating them. The CDR3 contains 12 residues. As DNA, the CDR3 is TGTGCCAGCAGCTTATATAGCGGCGAGCAGTACTTC. Protein product: CASSLYSGEQYF.

V is TRBV28 and J is TRBJ2-6; D not resolved. The V gene's germline CDR1 is MDHEN and CDR2 SYDVKM. The CDR3 covers 14 residues. Between the trimmed V and J ends, which lost 6 bases and 2 bases, there was a span of 8 bases. The CDR3 DNA is TGTGCCAGCAGGAGCTCGCCTGGGGCCAACGTCCTGACTTTC. This gives the protein CASRSSPGANVLTF. Complete variable domain (other parts from reference TRBV28 and TRBJ2-6): DVKVTQSSRYLVKRTGEKVFLECVQDMDHENMFWYRQDPGLGLRLIYFSYDVKMKEKGDIPEGYSVSREKKERFSLILESASTNQTSMYLCASRSSPGANVLTFGAGSRLTVL.

This clonotype was counted only a few times. The CDR3 carries no conserved terminal phenylalanine or tryptophan, so it likely arises from a read error. The chain carries TRBV6-1 and TRBJ1-2; no clear D. V was trimmed by 4 bases and J by 4 bases, leaving 13 bases between them. Looked up from germline, CDR1 is MNHNS and CDR2 is SASEGT. The CDR3 totals 14 residues. In nucleotides, the CDR3 is TGTGCCAGCAGTGTAGCTCTAACCCTCTATGGCTACACCCTC. Protein product: CASSVALTLYGYTL.

This clonotype was counted ten times or more. The chain joins TRBV7-2 to TRBJ2-6, with TRBD1 identical over 7 bases. The CDR3 length is 17 residues. V was clipped by 2 bases and J by 11 bases; unmatched bases: 15. Germline V gene data show CDR1 as SGHTA and CDR2 as FQGNSA. In nucleotides, the CDR3 is TGTGCCAGCAGCTTATGGTCAGACAGGGTAAATCGGGACGTCCTGACTTTC. Translation gives CASSLWSDRVNRDVLTF. The full variable domain, completed using reference TRBV7-2 and TRBJ2-6, is GAGVSQSPSNKVTEKGKDVELRCDPISGHTALYWYRQSLGQGLEFLIYFQGNSAPDKSGLPSDRFSAERTGGSVSTLTIQRTQQEDSAVYLCASSLWSDRVNRDVLTFGAGSRLTVL.

As concerns this clonotype: Since a much larger clone is just one base distant, this may be a read error. The rearrangement links TRBV7-2 to TRBJ2-7, with no clear D. Looked up from germline, CDR1 is SGHTA and CDR2 is FQGNSA. This CDR3 has 12 amino acids. This CDR3 is CASSSGMYEQCF. The DNA of the CDR3 is TGTGCCAGCAGCTCAGGAATGTACGAGCAGTGCTTC.

The rearrangement uses TRBV27 and TRBJ2-7; TRBD2 is a possible D gene (6 bases). Germline CDR1 MNHEY, CDR2 SMNVEV (reference sequence). The germline V and J ends were trimmed by 10 bases and 0 bases, with 10 bases remaining between them. There are 12 residues in the CDR3. CDR3 coding DNA: TGTGCCACCCAGACTAGCTCCTACGAGCAGTACTTC. As protein: CATQTSSYEQYF.

This clonotype showed up many times. The chain couples TRBV5-1 to TRBJ2-7; 12 bases match TRBD2. In germline, CDR1 is SGHRS, CDR2 YFSETQ. V lost 3 bases, J lost 4 bases, and 5 bases stayed unmatched. This CDR3 has 15 amino acids. CDR3 nucleotide sequence: TGCGCCAGCAGCTCCCTAGCGGGAGGGCCGTACGAGCAGTACTTC. Protein sequence: CASSSLAGGPYEQYF.

The chain joins TRBV19 to TRBJ2-1, with 9 bases lining up with TRBD2. This CDR3 comprises 16 residues. Germline V lookup: CDR1 LNHDA, CDR2 SQIVND (reference sequence). V trimming: 6 bases; J trimming: 6 bases; junction bases outside the gene matches: 12. CDR3 residues: CASRTLGAGGPNEQFF. CDR3 DNA: TGTGCCAGTAGAACCTTAGGAGCGGGAGGCCCCAATGAGCAGTTCTTC. Variable domain in full (rest from reference TRBV19 and TRBJ2-1): DGGITQSPKYLFRKEGQNVTLSCEQNLNHDAMYWYRQDPGQGLRLIYYSQIVNDFQKGDIAEGYSVSREKKESFPLTVTSAQKNPTAFYLCASRTLGAGGPNEQFFGPGTRLTVL.

The V call is TRBV5-1, the J call TRBJ2-5, with TRBD2 matching 14 bases. With V trimmed by 0 bases and J by 3 bases, 7 bases remained unmatched. The CDR3 has 18 amino acids. In germline, CDR1 is SGHRS, CDR2 YFSETQ. CDR3 nucleotides: TGCGCCAGCAGCTTGGGTGGGACTAGCGGGAGCTCCGAAGAGACCCAGTACTTC. Its protein product is CASSLGGTSGSSEETQYF.

The gene calls are TRBV27 and TRBJ2-7; the D is unclear. V dropped 11 bases and J dropped 5 bases, with 10 bases sitting between them. The CDR3 has 10 residues. The germline V gene encodes CDR1 MNHEY and CDR2 SMNVEV (reference sequence). CDR3 in DNA: TGTGCCGTGGGTTTCGACGAGCAGTACTTC. It yields the protein CAVGFDEQYF.

In its sample, this clonotype was seen many times. The chain carries TRBV28 and TRBJ1-2, with D unresolved. The CDR3 totals 13 residues. The germline V and J ends were trimmed by 7 bases and 8 bases, with 17 bases remaining between them. CDR1 MDHEN and CDR2 SYDVKM come from the germline V gene. CDR3: CASTSTALRGYTF. CDR3 nucleotide sequence: TGTGCCAGCACCTCGACGGCCCTTCGGGGCTACACCTTC.

This clonotype was counted only a few times. This rearrangement joins TRBV19 to TRBJ2-1, with D tentatively TRBD2 (5 bases). CDR1 is LNHDA and CDR2 is SQIVND in the germline V gene (reference sequence). V was trimmed by 3 bases and J by 10 bases, leaving 16 bases between them. The CDR3 is 14 residues long. DNA for the CDR3: TGTGCCAGTAGTATCAGCGGAAGTATCACCGAGCAGTTCTTC. Translation gives CASSISGSITEQFF.

The sample holds a few counts of this clonotype. DNA for the CDR3: TGCGCCAGCAGCGATCCGGGACGGGGCACAGATACGCAGTATTTT. Encoded protein: CASSDPGRGTDTQYF. The V call is TRBV10-1, the J call TRBJ2-3, with D possibly being TRBD1 or TRBD2 (5 bases each). From germline, CDR1 is WNHNN and CDR2 SYGVQD (reference sequence). Trimming removed 6 bases from V and 1 base from J, with 14 bases in between. CDR3 length: 15 residues.

V gene TRBV19 combines with J gene TRBJ2-3, with a possible D match to TRBD1 (5 bases). CDR3 length: 15 amino acids. Germline V gene sequence: CDR1 LNHDA, CDR2 SQIVND (reference sequence). With 3 bases removed from V and 0 bases from J, the gap between germline ends came to 10 bases. The CDR3 DNA follows: TGTGCCAGTAGTATGGGGCGGAGTAGCACAGATACGCAGTATTTT. Translated: CASSMGRSSTDTQYF.

This sequence joins TRBV6-1 and TRBJ1-3; D gene unclear. The CDR3 sequence is 15 residues long. The germline CDR1 and CDR2 sequences are MNHNS and SASEGT. Trimming left V 5 bases short and J 2 bases short, with 13 bases between. The CDR3 DNA follows: TGTGCCAGCAGTTACGCGGCGGTTACTGGAAACACCATATATTTT. Residues: CASSYAAVTGNTIYF.

This clonotype was seen only once. The chain has TRBV27 and TRBJ2-2; TRBD2 matches 12 bases. Germline-derived CDR1 and CDR2 are MNHEY and SMNVEV (reference sequence). V dropped 7 bases and J dropped 6; count of bases not matched to a gene: 21. The CDR3 runs to 20 residues. CDR3 nucleotide sequence: TGTGCCAGCACCGGTCGACTAGCGGGAGACGGGGTAACACCCCCCGGGGAGCTGTTTTTT. Translation gives CASTGRLAGDGVTPPGELFF.

There are many counts of this clonotype. The V and J genes are TRBV5-1 and TRBJ1-1, with a possible D match to TRBD1 (5 bases). Germline CDR1 is SGHRS and CDR2 is YFSETQ. V was trimmed by 4 bases and J by 0 bases, leaving 10 bases between them. The CDR3 is made up of 14 amino acids. DNA for the CDR3: TGCGCCAGCAGCGAGGGGATTATGAACACTGAAGCTTTCTTT. Its protein product is CASSEGIMNTEAFF. Drawing the rest from reference TRBV5-1 and TRBJ1-1, the complete variable domain is KAGVTQTPRYLIKTRGQQVTLSCSPISGHRSVSWYQQTPGQGLQFLFEYFSETQRNKGNFPGRFSGRQFSNSRSEMNVSTLELGDSALYLCASSEGIMNTEAFFGQGTRLTVV.

This clonotype was recorded at least ten times. The V call is TRBV5-6, the J call TRBJ2-1; the D is unclear. V lost 1 base to trimming and J lost 10 bases, with 18 bases between them. The CDR3 consists of 15 residues. The germline V gene has CDR1 SGHDT and CDR2 YYEEEE. CDR3 in DNA: TGTGCCAGCAGCTTGTGGCAGAGTAAGGCAAGAGAGCAGTTCTTC. This sequence encodes CASSLWQSKAREQFF.

In this sample, this clonotype turned up many times. This chain uses TRBV5-1 with TRBJ2-7; 11 bases map to TRBD2. Per the germline V gene, CDR1 is SGHRS and CDR2 is YFSETQ. V lost 1 base, J lost 6 bases, and 3 bases stayed unmatched. The CDR3 length is 14 residues. The CDR3 bases are TGCGCCAGCAGCTTGACTAGCGGGAGCATCGAGCAGTACTTC. Its protein is CASSLTSGSIEQYF.

In its sample, this clonotype was seen many times. The chain couples TRBV10-3 to TRBJ1-5; TRBD1 might be the D (5 bases). Germline assignment: CDR1 ENHRY and CDR2 SYGVKD. Trimming cost V 6 bases and J 0 bases, with 12 bases left between them. This CDR3 has 15 residues. CDR3 amino acids: CAISQGNYSNQPQHF. Here the CDR3 DNA reads TGTGCCATCAGCCAGGGAAATTATAGCAATCAGCCCCAGCATTTT.

The V call is TRBV7-6, the J call TRBJ2-1, with TRBD1 matching over 7 bases. In germline, CDR1 is SGHVS, CDR2 FNYEAQ. This CDR3 is 16 amino acids long. Unmatched junction bases numbered 13, after V lost 7 bases and J lost 4 bases. CDR3 sequence (DNA): TGTGCCAGCATCCCGGGGTGGGGACAGCCTTACAATGAGCAGTTCTTC. Its protein product is CASIPGWGQPYNEQFF.

In its sample, this clonotype was seen a few times. V usage is TRBV10-3 and J usage is TRBJ1-4; 9 positions agree with TRBD1. The length of the CDR3 is 14 residues. The junction had 4 bases not matched to a gene; V was cut back by 4 bases and J by 7 bases. The germline CDR1 and CDR2 sequences are ENHRY and SYGVKD. The CDR3 loop is CAISGGTGTEKLFF. The CDR3 bases are TGTGCCATCAGTGGCGGGACAGGGACTGAAAAACTGTTTTTT.